This record covers a single T cell receptor (beta chain). This record belongs to a study of blood T cell repertoires in COVID-19. Study summary: The origin of the acute and convalescent COVID-19 samples was the United States, Italy and Spain. The analysed material was cDNA or gDNA that came from T cells, B-cell-depleted T cells, or PBMCs.

Deletions cut 6 bases from V and 2 bases from J, with 10 bases between. Germline CDR1 ENHRY, CDR2 SYGVKD. The CDR3 length is 14 residues. Per the authors' pipeline: Nucleated cell counts were estimated from reference gene primer amplification. Using immunoSEQ multiplex PCR, the repertoire was profiled, and TCRdb retains in-frame clones only, with some absent. V, J and clone size are those of that table, while D and trimming were read from the DNA. The profile covers nearly 350,000 clones, with 83% appearing a single time and around 3% taken by the ten largest. Sequences were obtained from peripheral blood. The receptor comes from a man aged 30 to 45 with active or convalescent COVID-19. J is TRBJ1-4 and V is TRBV10-3; D not resolved. Written as DNA, the CDR3 is TGTGCCATCAGGGGAACGGGGACTAATGAAAAACTGTTTTTT. Translation: CAIRGTGTNEKLFF.